The sequence of this T cell receptor beta chain was determined in a study of blood T cell repertoires in COVID-19. Study-level information: Specimens from acute and convalescent COVID-19 originated in the United States, Italy and Spain. PBMCs, B-cell-depleted T cells, or T cells were the source of the cDNA or gDNA that made up the material.

How the authors handled the data: Using reference gene primer amplification, nucleated cell counts were estimated. This table comes from immunoSEQ multiplex PCR, and its TCRdb copy is limited to in-frame clones, with some not included. That table supplies the V and J calls and clone size; D and trimming were determined from the DNA. The sample records 200,000 to 300,000 clones, more than 75% being singletons. CDR1 is LNHDA and CDR2 is SQIVND in the germline V gene (reference sequence). With 3 bases clipped from V and 3 bases from J, the junction kept 5 bases outside the gene matches. This CDR3 contains 15 residues.

Sequencing input: peripheral blood. The clonotype comes from a woman in her forties who had recovered from COVID-19. This chain links TRBV19 with TRBJ2-7; TRBD2 matches at 10 bases. For the CDR3, the DNA is TGTGCCAGTAGTATCGCGGCTAGCGGGAGCTACGAGCAGTACTTC. Its translation is CASSIAASGSYEQYF.